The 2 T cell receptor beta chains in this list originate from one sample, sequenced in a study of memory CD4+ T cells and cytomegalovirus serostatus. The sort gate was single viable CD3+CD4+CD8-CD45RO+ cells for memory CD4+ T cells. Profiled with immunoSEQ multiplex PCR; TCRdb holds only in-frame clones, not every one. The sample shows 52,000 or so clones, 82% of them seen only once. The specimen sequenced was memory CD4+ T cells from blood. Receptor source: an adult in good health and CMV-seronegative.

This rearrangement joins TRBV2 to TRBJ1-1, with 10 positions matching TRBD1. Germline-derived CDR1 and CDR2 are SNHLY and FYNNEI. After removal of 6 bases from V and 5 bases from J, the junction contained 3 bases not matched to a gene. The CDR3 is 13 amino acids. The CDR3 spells CASRDRGGTEAFF. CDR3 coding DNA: TGTGCCAGCAGGGACAGGGGGGGGACTGAAGCTTTCTTT.

The DNA of the CDR3 is TGCAGCGTGAGGACAGGGCAGAGTGGCTACACCTTC. Translated, it gives CSVRTGQSGYTF. The chain combines TRBV29-1 with TRBJ1-2; 8 bases are shared with TRBD1. V lost 6 bases and J lost 7; bases outside the gene matches: 7. CDR1 and CDR2 (germline): SQVTM, ANQGSEA. The CDR3 is made up of 12 amino acids. The full variable domain, rest sourced from reference TRBV29-1 and TRBJ1-2, is SAVISQKPSRDICQRGTSLTIQCQVDSQVTMMFWYRQQPGQSLTLIATANQGSEATYESGFVIDKFPISRPNLTFSTLTVSNMSPEDSSIYLCSVRTGQSGYTFGSGTRLTVV.